This T cell receptor (beta chain) is drawn from a study of blood T cell repertoires in COVID-19. Whole-study context: From the United States, Italy and Spain came samples of acute and convalescent COVID-19. Nucleic acid was either cDNA or gDNA, and it came from T cells, B-cell-depleted T cells, or PBMCs.

This clone has a count of ten or more. The CDR3 spans 14 residues. From germline, CDR1 is SGHTA and CDR2 FQGNSA. The V and J ends lost 3 bases and 1 base, in that order; junction bases with no gene match: 1. Original methodology: Using reference gene primer amplification, nucleated cell counts were estimated. Generated by immunoSEQ multiplex PCR, the TCRdb table keeps only in-frame clones and is missing some. V and J calls and clone size are as listed in that table; D and trimming were resolved from the DNA. The table records fewer than 200,000 clones, more than 80% of them present only once. The source is a woman in her sixties or seventies with acute or convalescent COVID-19. The rearrangement links TRBV7-2 to TRBJ2-5, with 8 bases identical to TRBD2. The specimen was peripheral blood. The CDR3 region is CASSFGLAQETQYF. The CDR3 nucleotides are TGTGCCAGCAGCTTCGGACTAGCCCAAGAGACCCAGTACTTC.